One and the same sample provided the 8 T cell receptor beta chains below, sequenced in a study of early T cells in non-severe SARS-CoV-2 infection. Via MiXCR, TCRdb re-called the 5' RACE reads, giving one row per CDR3 protein. The table records 62,000 or so distinct CDR3 sequences, roughly a tenth of them present only once. The sequencing sample was made of whole blood. Receptors originate from an adult who was a healthcare worker with PCR-confirmed SARS-CoV-2 infection or an uninfected control (not recorded which).

This clonotype was seen many times. V is TRBV6-5 and J is TRBJ2-5; 11 bases match TRBD1. CDR1 and CDR2 from the germline V gene are MNHEY and SVGAGI. The CDR3 totals 14 residues. The V gene end was trimmed by 5 bases and the J gene end by 4 bases; junction bases not matched to a gene: 3. CDR3 DNA sequence: TGTGCCAGCAGTGGACAGGGGGCCCGAGAGACCCAGTACTTC. This codes for CASSGQGARETQYF.

This clonotype was seen many times. The chain combines TRBV20-1 with TRBJ2-1; D gene unclear. CDR1 and CDR2 from the germline V gene are DFQATT and SNEGSKA (reference sequence). This CDR3 contains 13 residues. Trimming removed 3 bases at V and 9 bases at J, with 15 bases between. The CDR3 sequence: CSASLYSPFEQFF. DNA for the CDR3: TGCAGTGCTAGTCTGTATAGCCCCTTTGAGCAGTTCTTC.

The table lists this clonotype with many counts. V usage is TRBV25-1 and J usage is TRBJ2-5; 10 positions agree with TRBD2. Germline CDR1 is MGHDK and CDR2 is SYGVNS. J was trimmed by 3 bases and V by 8 bases; bases with no gene match: 9. The CDR3 has 15 residues. Here the CDR3 reads CASQKRGLAEETQYF. CDR3 nucleotides: TGTGCCAGCCAGAAAAGAGGACTAGCGGAAGAGACCCAGTACTTC.

There are a few counts of this clonotype. This chain uses TRBV9 with TRBJ2-2; no firm D call. This CDR3 is 16 amino acids long. Germline V gene data show CDR1 as SGDLS and CDR2 as YYNGEE. With 0 bases removed from V and 2 bases from J, the gap between germline ends came to 11 bases. CDR3 sequence reads: CASSVGRTKNTGELFF. The CDR3 DNA reads TGTGCCAGCAGCGTAGGGAGAACAAAAAACACCGGGGAGCTGTTTTTT.

The sample holds many counts of this clonotype. The chain links TRBV19 to TRBJ1-5, with D maybe TRBD1 (6 bases). CDR1 is LNHDA, CDR2 SQIVND, per germline (reference sequence). This CDR3 has 15 amino acids. Trimming stripped 0 bases from V and 4 bases from J, with 10 bases between. The CDR3 loop reads CASSIDGTLNQPQHF. CDR3 bases: TGTGCCAGTAGTATAGACGGGACACTAAATCAGCCCCAGCATTTT.

In this sample, this clonotype turned up a few times. This sequence joins TRBV4-1 and TRBJ2-5; D is unclear. The CDR3 covers 15 residues. Germline CDR1 MGHRA, CDR2 YSYEKL. The ends were cut back, 2 bases at V and 2 bases at J, with 12 bases in the middle. CDR3 loop: CASSQTSTTQETQYF. As DNA, the CDR3 is TGCGCCAGCAGCCAAACGTCCACCACACAAGAGACCCAGTACTTC.

The table lists this clonotype with many counts. V usage is TRBV6-6 and J usage is TRBJ2-7, with a weak D call TRBD1 (7 bases). Trimming took 6 bases from V and 3 from J, leaving 15 bases between them. Germline values: CDR1 MNHNY, CDR2 SVGAGI (reference sequence). The CDR3 is 14 amino acids. This chain's CDR3 is CASSRTTGDYEQYV. The CDR3 DNA follows: TGTGCCAGCAGCAGGACTACAGGGGACTACGAGCAGTACGTC.

The sample holds a few counts of this clonotype. The chain has TRBV4-1 and TRBJ2-1; D is possibly TRBD1 or TRBD2 (5 bases each). The CDR3 runs to 14 residues. Germline CDR1 MGHRA, CDR2 YSYEKL. Trimming shortened V by 1 base and J by 9 bases, and 13 bases separated the two germline ends. The chain's CDR3 is CASSQGEGPVEQFF. CDR3 DNA sequence: TGCGCCAGCAGCCAAGGTGAGGGGCCGGTTGAGCAGTTCTTC.